The source of this T cell receptor beta chain is a study of Graves' ophthalmopathy and Graves' hyperthyroidism. For the study at large: If no ophthalmopathy appeared within 18 months of follow-up, hyperthyroidism was termed stable. The study's findings and limits: Forecasting of ophthalmopathy progression by the model achieved almost 71% sensitivity and roughly 72% specificity. Blood also harbored most expanded thyroid clonotypes above 0.001 frequency. Ophthalmopathy and stable hyperthyroidism were discriminated by a 13-signature model, with about 90% sensitivity and 70% to 84% specificity.

Concerning this clonotype: Its antigen is currently unknown.

Investigators amplified TCR beta CDR3 regions from RNA transcripts. HTBI-primed RT-PCR formed the first round, and a multiplex PCR formed the second. A single record per CDR3 protein comes from TCRdb applying MiXCR to the multiplex PCR reads. The sample consists of approximately 1.2 million distinct CDR3 sequences, 35% to 40% of them appearing once. This receptor was identified in an adult man with Graves' hyperthyroidism. The material sequenced was peripheral blood or thyroid tissue (not recorded which).

The CDR3 sequence is CASSYSFLDTGELFF. CDR3 bases: TGTGCCAGCAGTTACTCGTTCCTAGACACCGGGGAGCTGTTTTTT. This chain links TRBV12-3 or TRBV12-4 with TRBJ2-2; no clear D gene. CDR3 length: 15 amino acids. With 4 bases removed from V and 3 bases from J, the gap between germline ends came to 12 bases.